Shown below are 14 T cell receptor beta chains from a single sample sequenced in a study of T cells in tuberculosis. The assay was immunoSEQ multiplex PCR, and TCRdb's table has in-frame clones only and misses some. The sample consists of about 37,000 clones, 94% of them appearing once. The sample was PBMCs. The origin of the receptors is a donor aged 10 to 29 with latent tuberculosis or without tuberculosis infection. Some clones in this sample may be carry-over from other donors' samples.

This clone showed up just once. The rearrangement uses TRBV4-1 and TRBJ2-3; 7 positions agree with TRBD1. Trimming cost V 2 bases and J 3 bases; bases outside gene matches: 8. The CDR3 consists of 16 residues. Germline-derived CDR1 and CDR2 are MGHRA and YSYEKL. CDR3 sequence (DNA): TGCGCCAGCAGCCAACCGGGACAGATTGGAACAGATACGCAGTATTTT. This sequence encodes CASSQPGQIGTDTQYF.

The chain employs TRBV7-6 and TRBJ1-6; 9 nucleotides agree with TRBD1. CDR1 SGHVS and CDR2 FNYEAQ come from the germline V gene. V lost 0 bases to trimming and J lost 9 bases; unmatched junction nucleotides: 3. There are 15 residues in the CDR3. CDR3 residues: CASSLAVQGASPLHF. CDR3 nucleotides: TGTGCCAGCAGCTTAGCGGTACAGGGGGCTTCACCCCTCCACTTT.

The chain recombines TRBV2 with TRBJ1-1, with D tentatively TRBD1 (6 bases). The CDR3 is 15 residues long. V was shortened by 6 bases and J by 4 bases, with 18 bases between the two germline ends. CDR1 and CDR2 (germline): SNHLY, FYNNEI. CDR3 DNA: TGTGCCAGCAGCACCCCCCGAGGGGGGGCCACTGAAGCTTTCTTT. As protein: CASSTPRGGATEAFF.

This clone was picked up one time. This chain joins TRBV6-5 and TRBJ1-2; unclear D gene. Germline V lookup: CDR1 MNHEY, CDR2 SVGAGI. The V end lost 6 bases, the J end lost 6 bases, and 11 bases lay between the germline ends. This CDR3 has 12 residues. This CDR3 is CASSLGGNGYTF. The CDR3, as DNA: TGTGCCAGCAGCCTAGGAGGGAATGGCTACACCTTC.

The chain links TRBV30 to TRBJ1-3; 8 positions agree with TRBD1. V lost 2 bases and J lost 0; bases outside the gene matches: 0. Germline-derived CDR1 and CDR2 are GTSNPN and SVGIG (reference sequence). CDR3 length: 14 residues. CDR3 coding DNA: TGTGCCTGGAGTACAGGGGGCTCTGGAAACACCATATATTTT. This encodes CAWSTGGSGNTIYF. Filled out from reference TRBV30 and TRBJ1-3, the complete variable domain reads SQTIHQWPATLVQPVGSPLSLECTVEGTSNPNLYWYRQAAGRGLQLLFYSVGIGQISSEVPQNLSASRPQDRQFILSSKKLLLSDSGFYLCAWSTGGSGNTIYFGEGSWLTVV.

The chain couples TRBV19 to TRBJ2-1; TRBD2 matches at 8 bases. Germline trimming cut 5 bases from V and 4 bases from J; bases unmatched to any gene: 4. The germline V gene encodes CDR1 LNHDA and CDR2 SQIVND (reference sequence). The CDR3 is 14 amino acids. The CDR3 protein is CASSWRGAYNEQFF. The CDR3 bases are TGTGCCAGTAGTTGGCGGGGGGCGTACAATGAGCAGTTCTTC.

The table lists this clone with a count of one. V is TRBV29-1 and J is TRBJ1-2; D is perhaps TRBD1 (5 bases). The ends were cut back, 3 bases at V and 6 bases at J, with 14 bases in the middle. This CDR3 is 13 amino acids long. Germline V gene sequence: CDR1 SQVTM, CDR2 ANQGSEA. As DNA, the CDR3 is TGCAGCGTTGAGCAGGGTGGATTAAATGGCTACACCTTC. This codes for CSVEQGGLNGYTF.

As DNA, the CDR3 is TGTGCCAGCAGCTTATGGCTAGCGGGGGAGTTAGCCAAAAACATTCAGTACTTC. This codes for CASSLWLAGELAKNIQYF. The V gene is TRBV7-2, the J gene TRBJ2-4, with TRBD2 matching 10 bases. V trimming: 2 bases; J trimming: 0 bases; junction bases outside the gene matches: 7. The germline V gene encodes CDR1 SGHTA and CDR2 FQGNSA. The CDR3 runs 18 residues.

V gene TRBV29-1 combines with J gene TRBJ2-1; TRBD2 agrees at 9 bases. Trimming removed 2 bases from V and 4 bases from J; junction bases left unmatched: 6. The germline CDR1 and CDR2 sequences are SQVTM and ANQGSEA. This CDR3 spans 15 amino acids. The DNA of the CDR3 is TGCAGCGTTGAAAGGGCGCGGGGGGGATACAATGAGCAGTTCTTC. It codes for CSVERARGGYNEQFF.

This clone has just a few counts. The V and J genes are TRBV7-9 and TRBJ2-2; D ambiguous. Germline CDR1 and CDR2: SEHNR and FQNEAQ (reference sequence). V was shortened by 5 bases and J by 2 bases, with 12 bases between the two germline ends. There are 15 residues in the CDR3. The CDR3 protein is CASSQVAKNTGELFF. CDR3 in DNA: TGTGCCAGCAGCCAAGTAGCAAAAAACACCGGGGAGCTGTTTTTT.

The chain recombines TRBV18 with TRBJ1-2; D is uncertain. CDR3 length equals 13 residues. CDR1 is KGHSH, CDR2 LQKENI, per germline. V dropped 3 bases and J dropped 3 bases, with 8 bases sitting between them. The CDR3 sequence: CASSPGRDYGYTF. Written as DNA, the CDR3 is TGTGCCAGCTCACCCGGGAGGGACTATGGCTACACCTTC. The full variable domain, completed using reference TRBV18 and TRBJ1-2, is NAGVMQNPRHLVRRRGQEARLRCSPMKGHSHVYWYRQLPEEGLKFMVYLQKENIIDESGMPKERFSAEFPKEGPSILRIQQVVRGDSAAYFCASSPGRDYGYTFGSGTRLTVV.

CDR3 sequence: CASSSPGEHNEQFF. CDR3 nucleotides: TGCGCCAGCAGCTCCCCGGGGGAGCACAATGAGCAGTTCTTC. V is TRBV5-1 and J is TRBJ2-1; D perhaps matches TRBD2 (6 bases). The CDR3 has 14 residues. With 3 bases removed from V and 5 bases from J, the gap between germline ends came to 12 bases. Germline CDR1 and CDR2: SGHRS and YFSETQ.

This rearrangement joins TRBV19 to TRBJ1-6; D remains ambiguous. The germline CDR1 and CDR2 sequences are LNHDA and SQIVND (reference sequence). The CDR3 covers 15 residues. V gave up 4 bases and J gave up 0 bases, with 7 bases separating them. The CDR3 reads CASSSGSSYNSPLHF. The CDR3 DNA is TGTGCCAGTAGTAGTGGCTCCTCCTATAATTCACCCCTCCACTTT.

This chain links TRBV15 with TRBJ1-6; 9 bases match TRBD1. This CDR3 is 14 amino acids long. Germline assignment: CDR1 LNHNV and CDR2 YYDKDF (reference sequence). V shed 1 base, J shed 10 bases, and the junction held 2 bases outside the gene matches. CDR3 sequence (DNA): TGTGCCACCAGCAGAGGGGACAGGGACTCACCCCTCCACTTT. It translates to CATSRGDRDSPLHF.